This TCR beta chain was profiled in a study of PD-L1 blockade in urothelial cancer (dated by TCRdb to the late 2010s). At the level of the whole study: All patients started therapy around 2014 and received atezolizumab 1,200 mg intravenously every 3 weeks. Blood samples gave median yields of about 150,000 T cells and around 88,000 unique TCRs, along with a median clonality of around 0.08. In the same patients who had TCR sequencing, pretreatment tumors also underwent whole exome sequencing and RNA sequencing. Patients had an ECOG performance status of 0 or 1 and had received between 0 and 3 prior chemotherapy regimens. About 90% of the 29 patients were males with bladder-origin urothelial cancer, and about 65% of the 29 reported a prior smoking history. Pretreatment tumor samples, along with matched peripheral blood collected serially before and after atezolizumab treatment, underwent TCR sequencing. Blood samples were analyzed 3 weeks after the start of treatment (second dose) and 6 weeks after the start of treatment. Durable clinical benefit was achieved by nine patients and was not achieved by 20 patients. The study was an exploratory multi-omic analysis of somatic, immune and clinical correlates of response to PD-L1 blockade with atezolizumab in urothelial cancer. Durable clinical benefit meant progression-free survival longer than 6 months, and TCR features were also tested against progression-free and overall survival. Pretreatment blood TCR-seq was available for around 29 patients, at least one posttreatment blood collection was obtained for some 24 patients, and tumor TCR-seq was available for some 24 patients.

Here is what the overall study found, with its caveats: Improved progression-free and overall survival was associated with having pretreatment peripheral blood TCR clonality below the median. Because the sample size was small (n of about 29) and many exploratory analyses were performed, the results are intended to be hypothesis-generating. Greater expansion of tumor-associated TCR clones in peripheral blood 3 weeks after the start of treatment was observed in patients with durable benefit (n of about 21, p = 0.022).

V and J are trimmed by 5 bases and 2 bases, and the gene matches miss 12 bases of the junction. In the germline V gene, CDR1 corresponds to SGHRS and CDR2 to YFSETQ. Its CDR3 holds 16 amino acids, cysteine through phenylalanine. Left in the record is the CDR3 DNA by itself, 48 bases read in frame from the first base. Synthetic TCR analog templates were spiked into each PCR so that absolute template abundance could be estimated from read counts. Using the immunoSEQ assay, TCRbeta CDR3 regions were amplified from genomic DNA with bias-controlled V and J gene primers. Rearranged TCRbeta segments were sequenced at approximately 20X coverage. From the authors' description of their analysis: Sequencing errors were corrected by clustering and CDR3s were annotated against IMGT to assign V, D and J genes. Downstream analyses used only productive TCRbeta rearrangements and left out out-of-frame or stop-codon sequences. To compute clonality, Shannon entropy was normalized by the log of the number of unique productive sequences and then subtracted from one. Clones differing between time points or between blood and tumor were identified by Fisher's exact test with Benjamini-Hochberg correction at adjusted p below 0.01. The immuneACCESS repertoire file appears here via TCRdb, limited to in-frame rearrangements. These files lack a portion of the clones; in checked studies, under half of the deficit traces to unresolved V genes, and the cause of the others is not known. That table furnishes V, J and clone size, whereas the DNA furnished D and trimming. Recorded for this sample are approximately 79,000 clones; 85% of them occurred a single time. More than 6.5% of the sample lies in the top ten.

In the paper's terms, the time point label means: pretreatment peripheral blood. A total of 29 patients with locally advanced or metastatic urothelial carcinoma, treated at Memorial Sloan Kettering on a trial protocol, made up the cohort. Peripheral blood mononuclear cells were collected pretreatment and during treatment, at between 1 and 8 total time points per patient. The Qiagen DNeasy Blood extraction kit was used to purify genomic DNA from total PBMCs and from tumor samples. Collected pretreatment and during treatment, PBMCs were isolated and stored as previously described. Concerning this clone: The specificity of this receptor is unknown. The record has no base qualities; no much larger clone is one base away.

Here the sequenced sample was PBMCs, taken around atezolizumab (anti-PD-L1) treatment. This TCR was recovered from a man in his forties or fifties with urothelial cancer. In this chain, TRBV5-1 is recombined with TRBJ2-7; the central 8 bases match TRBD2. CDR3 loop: CASSRPGLGNTYEQYF. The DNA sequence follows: TGCGCCAGCAGTAGGCCGGGACTAGGGAATACCTACGAGCAGTACTTC. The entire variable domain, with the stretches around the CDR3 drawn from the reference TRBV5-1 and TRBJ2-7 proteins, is KAGVTQTPRYLIKTRGQQVTLSCSPISGHRSVSWYQQTPGQGLQFLFEYFSETQRNKGNFPGRFSGRQFSNSRSEMNVSTLELGDSALYLCASSRPGLGNTYEQYFGPGTRLTVT.